Shown below are 27 T cell receptor beta chains from a single sample sequenced in a study of blood T cell repertoires in COVID-19. Profiled with immunoSEQ multiplex PCR; TCRdb holds only in-frame clones, not every one. The profile covers approximately 99,000 clones, with over 75% appearing a single time and under 5% taken by the ten largest. The sample was peripheral blood. The receptors were gathered from a woman aged 70-85 years with acute or convalescent COVID-19.

This chain connects TRBV7-9 to TRBJ2-2, with D perhaps matching TRBD2 (7 bases). Trimming shortened V by 2 bases and J by 7 bases, and 17 bases separated the two germline ends. The germline V gene encodes CDR1 SEHNR and CDR2 FQNEAQ (reference sequence). The length of the CDR3 is 16 residues. CDR3 in DNA: TGTGCCAGCAGCTTACGAGGGGGGGCCCGTGTCGGGGAGCTGTTTTTT. Translating it yields CASSLRGGARVGELFF. The whole variable domain, filled in from reference TRBV7-9 and TRBJ2-2, reads DTGVSQNPRHKITKRGQNVTFRCDPISEHNRLYWYRQTLGQGPEFLTYFQNEAQLEKSRLLSDRFSAERPKGSFSTLEIQRTEQGDSAMYLCASSLRGGARVGELFFGEGSRLTVL.

The chain recombines TRBV6-1 with TRBJ2-3, with unresolved D. Trimming removed 2 bases from V and 2 bases from J, with 14 bases in between. This CDR3 spans 16 amino acids. Germline V CDR1 and CDR2: MNHNS, SASEGT. CDR3 nucleotide sequence: TGTGCCAGCAGTGAAAGAGAGTGGCGGCCCACAGATACGCAGTATTTT. This encodes CASSEREWRPTDTQYF.

The V call is TRBV7-8, the J call TRBJ2-7; a weak D match, TRBD1 (6 bases). This CDR3 has 13 residues. Germline V gene lookup returns CDR1 SGHVS and CDR2 FQNEAQ. Trimming took off 5 bases at V and 3 bases at J, with 11 bases between the two ends. The CDR3 region has the DNA TGTGCCAGCAGCCTTAGGGGGAACTACGAGCAGTACGTC. Its protein is CASSLRGNYEQYV.

The chain links TRBV12-3 or TRBV12-4 to TRBJ1-4; D may be TRBD1 (5 bases). V lost 5 bases, J lost 5 bases, and 9 bases lay in between. The CDR3 contains 13 residues. CDR3 in DNA: TGTGCCAGCAGTAATTACAGGAATGAAAAACTGTTTTTT. It translates to CASSNYRNEKLFF.

V usage is TRBV18 and J usage is TRBJ2-5; 7 positions match TRBD2. The ends lost 2 bases at V and 1 base at J; junction bases unmatched: 7. CDR3 length: 16 residues. Per germline, CDR1 KGHSH and CDR2 LQKENI. CDR3 protein: CASSPNGAGVQETQYF. Written as DNA, the CDR3 is TGTGCCAGCTCACCAAACGGGGCGGGGGTCCAAGAGACCCAGTACTTC. Combining the CDR3 with reference TRBV18 and TRBJ2-5 gives the whole variable domain NAGVMQNPRHLVRRRGQEARLRCSPMKGHSHVYWYRQLPEEGLKFMVYLQKENIIDESGMPKERFSAEFPKEGPSILRIQQVVRGDSAAYFCASSPNGAGVQETQYFGPGTRLLVL.

This clone was observed a single time. This chain joins TRBV11-3 and TRBJ2-7, with D uncertain. Trimming shortened V by 1 base and J by 3 bases, and 7 bases separated the two germline ends. Germline V gene data show CDR1 as SGHNT and CDR2 as YENEEA. The CDR3 consists of 13 residues. In nucleotides, the CDR3 is TGTGCCAGCAGCTTAGGCGGCAGCTACGAGCAGTACTTC. Protein product: CASSLGGSYEQYF.

The chain carries TRBV2 and TRBJ1-2; D not certain. There are 16 residues in the CDR3. Germline loops: CDR1 SNHLY, CDR2 FYNNEI. Trimming removed 0 bases from V and 5 bases from J, with 16 bases in between. The CDR3 region is CASSEAIGEPFYGYTF. In DNA form, the CDR3 reads TGTGCCAGCAGTGAAGCAATCGGTGAACCATTTTATGGCTACACCTTC.

This sequence joins TRBV7-2 and TRBJ1-3; the D is unclear. The CDR3 totals 14 residues. CDR1 is SGHTA, CDR2 FQGNSA, per germline. With 5 bases removed from V and 2 bases from J, the gap between germline ends came to 10 bases. For the CDR3, the DNA is TGTGCCAGCAGCGCGGGCCTCACTGGAAACACCATATATTTT. It is translated as CASSAGLTGNTIYF. Together with reference TRBV7-2 and TRBJ1-3, the CDR3 gives the full variable domain: GAGVSQSPSNKVTEKGKDVELRCDPISGHTALYWYRQSLGQGLEFLIYFQGNSAPDKSGLPSDRFSAERTGGSVSTLTIQRTQQEDSAVYLCASSAGLTGNTIYFGEGSWLTVV.

The V gene is TRBV7-9, the J gene TRBJ1-5, with 8 bases that match TRBD1. The ends lost 0 bases at V and 3 bases at J; junction bases unmatched: 4. CDR1 and CDR2 (germline): SEHNR, FQNEAQ (reference sequence). The CDR3 is 16 amino acids. CDR3 amino acids: CASSLATQGANQPQHF. For the CDR3, the DNA is TGTGCCAGCAGCTTAGCAACTCAGGGGGCCAATCAGCCCCAGCATTTT.

The chain uses TRBV24-1 and TRBJ2-3; possible D gene TRBD2, 7 bases. V gave up 4 bases and J gave up 5 bases, with 12 bases separating them. Per germline, CDR1 KGHDR and CDR2 SFDVKD. The CDR3 extends over 14 amino acids. CDR3 sequence reads: CATSEGGARDTQYF. The DNA for the CDR3 is TGTGCCACCAGTGAGGGGGGGGCAAGAGATACGCAGTATTTT.

The V and J genes are TRBV5-1 and TRBJ1-4, with 7 bases matching TRBD1. Germline V lookup: CDR1 SGHRS, CDR2 YFSETQ. Losses at the gene ends were 4 bases for V and 3 bases for J; bases not matched to a gene: 9. This CDR3 has 16 residues. The CDR3 nucleotides read TGCGCCAGCAGCATGGCGACAGGGATCCCTAATGAAAAACTGTTTTTT. Protein: CASSMATGIPNEKLFF.

This clone was detected a few times. The chain is built from TRBV28 and TRBJ2-1, with 7 bases identical to TRBD1. Germline CDR1 and CDR2: MDHEN and SYDVKM. J gave up 12 bases and V 1 base, and 6 bases lay outside the gene matches. The CDR3 loop spans 13 amino acids. The CDR3 nucleotides read TGTGCCAGCAGTTTATACAGACAGGGAGTGCAGTTCTTC. Translated: CASSLYRQGVQFF.

CDR3 DNA sequence: TGTGCCAGCAGTGAGGGAGGGGGGGTAACCGCTAAAAACTATGGCTACACCTTC. This translates into CASSEGGGVTAKNYGYTF. The chain is built from TRBV6-1 and TRBJ1-2; perhaps TRBD1 as D (6 bases). The ends were cut back, 3 bases at V and 2 bases at J, with 22 bases in the middle. The germline V gene encodes CDR1 MNHNS and CDR2 SASEGT. The CDR3 spans 18 residues.

This sequence joins TRBV5-1 and TRBJ1-1; D remains ambiguous. The CDR3 contains 15 residues. V lost 0 bases and J lost 5, with 14 bases in between. Per the germline V gene, CDR1 is SGHRS and CDR2 is YFSETQ. The DNA of the CDR3 is TGCGCCAGCAGCTTGGCCACCTACTCGGGGACTGAAGCTTTCTTT. This encodes CASSLATYSGTEAFF.

The chain combines TRBV2 with TRBJ1-2, with unresolved D. Germline-derived CDR1 and CDR2 are SNHLY and FYNNEI. The CDR3 spans 14 residues. The V gene lost 7 bases and the J gene lost 1 base, with 13 bases spanning the gap. The CDR3 is CASITGENNYGYTF. In DNA, the CDR3 is TGTGCCAGCATTACCGGGGAGAATAACTATGGCTACACCTTC. Full variable domain (missing parts from reference TRBV2 and TRBJ1-2): EPEVTQTPSHQVTQMGQEVILRCVPISNHLYFYWYRQILGQKVEFLVSFYNNEISEKSEIFDDQFSVERPDGSNFTLKIRSTKLEDSAMYFCASITGENNYGYTFGSGTRLTVV.

This clone was counted once. CDR3 DNA: TGTGCCATCGGTCAGGGTCTCGGATCACCCCTCCACTTT. Protein product: CAIGQGLGSPLHF. The gene calls are TRBV10-3 and TRBJ1-6; D is perhaps TRBD1 (5 bases). Germline assignment: CDR1 ENHRY and CDR2 SYGVKD. V shed 8 bases and J shed 10 bases, with 15 bases lying between them. The CDR3 spans 13 residues.

This clone was seen a single time. The rearrangement links TRBV29-1 to TRBJ2-3; 9 nucleotides match TRBD2. The CDR3 extends over 15 amino acids. V gave up 5 bases and J gave up 1 base; unmatched junction bases: 7. Germline V gene sequence: CDR1 SQVTM, CDR2 ANQGSEA. CDR3 sequence reads: CSVRGGRVGTDTQYF. The CDR3 DNA sequence: TGCAGCGTTCGAGGCGGGAGGGTGGGCACAGATACGCAGTATTTT.

DNA of the CDR3: TGTGCCAGCTCATCCGCTTACCGGGACAGAACTTCCTACGAGCAGTACGTC. Its translation is CASSSAYRDRTSYEQYV. The rearrangement links TRBV18 to TRBJ2-7, with TRBD1 matching 7 bases. V was clipped by 5 bases and J by 1 base; unmatched bases: 14. The CDR3 totals 17 residues. Germline V gene data show CDR1 as KGHSH and CDR2 as LQKENI.

The rearrangement uses TRBV10-3 and TRBJ1-6, with D perhaps matching TRBD1 (6 bases). There are 16 residues in the CDR3. Germline V lookup: CDR1 ENHRY, CDR2 SYGVKD. The V end lost 4 bases, the J end lost 5 bases, and 15 bases lay between the germline ends. The DNA of the CDR3 is TGTGCCATCAGTGCTAGGGGGGGCGCAGATAATTCACCCCTCCACTTT. Its protein is CAISARGGADNSPLHF.

The chain uses TRBV19 and TRBJ2-1; perhaps TRBD1 as D (6 bases). This CDR3 contains 15 residues. Germline CDR1 and CDR2: LNHDA and SQIVND (reference sequence). V gave up 6 bases and J gave up 5 bases, with 17 bases separating them. The CDR3 coding sequence is TGTGCCAGTAGGTCCCCCAACAGGGAACACAATGAGCAGTTCTTC. Translating gives CASRSPNREHNEQFF.

The chain combines TRBV4-1 with TRBJ1-1; D possibly corresponds to TRBD1 (5 bases). CDR1 and CDR2 from the germline V gene are MGHRA and YSYEKL. This CDR3 has 14 residues. The V gene lost 1 base and the J gene lost 4 bases, with 10 bases spanning the gap. Written as DNA, the CDR3 is TGCGCCAGCAGCCAAGTCACGGGGGTCACTGAAGCTTTCTTT. Protein product: CASSQVTGVTEAFF.

V usage is TRBV27 and J usage is TRBJ1-1, with 7 bases matching TRBD1. V lost 4 bases, J lost 5 bases, and 10 bases stayed unmatched. This CDR3 has 15 amino acids. The germline V gene encodes CDR1 MNHEY and CDR2 SMNVEV (reference sequence). The CDR3 nucleotides read TGTGCCAGCAGTTCCCCTAGGACAGGTGGAACTGAAGCTTTCTTT. It translates to CASSSPRTGGTEAFF.

The chain employs TRBV5-4 and TRBJ2-4; 8 bases are shared with TRBD1. In germline, CDR1 is SGHNT, CDR2 YYREEE (reference sequence). CDR3 length equals 16 residues. Unmatched junction bases numbered 8, after V lost 3 bases and J lost 3 bases. The CDR3 DNA follows: TGTGCCAGCAGCTCCGGACAGGGTAGAGGCAAAAACATTCAGTACTTC. As protein: CASSSGQGRGKNIQYF.

The chain recombines TRBV19 with TRBJ1-4; a possible D gene is TRBD1 (6 bases). V was clipped by 2 bases and J by 11 bases, with 9 bases between them. The CDR3 totals 12 residues. Germline V lookup: CDR1 LNHDA, CDR2 SQIVND (reference sequence). The CDR3 DNA reads as TGTGCCAGTAGTATACCGGACAGCAAACTGTTTTTT. It is translated as CASSIPDSKLFF.

V is TRBV7-9 and J is TRBJ2-2, with 9 bases identical to TRBD2. The CDR3 contains 16 residues. CDR1 is SEHNR, CDR2 FQNEAQ, per germline (reference sequence). The J segment lost 6 bases and the V segment lost 0 bases, leaving 5 bases of the junction unmatched. The CDR3 reads CASSLASGGPPGELFF. CDR3 DNA sequence: TGTGCCAGCAGCTTAGCTAGCGGGGGTCCCCCCGGGGAGCTGTTTTTT. Full variable domain (remainder filled in from reference TRBV7-9 and TRBJ2-2): DTGVSQNPRHKITKRGQNVTFRCDPISEHNRLYWYRQTLGQGPEFLTYFQNEAQLEKSRLLSDRFSAERPKGSFSTLEIQRTEQGDSAMYLCASSLASGGPPGELFFGEGSRLTVL.

The V call is TRBV18, the J call TRBJ1-3; 9 positions match TRBD1. V was pared by 4 bases and J by 0 bases, with 10 bases of the junction left unmatched. Germline CDR1 is KGHSH and CDR2 is LQKENI. This CDR3 contains 18 residues. This CDR3 is CASSHEPGTGISGNTIYF. CDR3 nucleotide sequence: TGTGCCAGCTCACATGAACCCGGGACAGGGATCTCTGGAAACACCATATATTTT.

The chain links TRBV28 to TRBJ1-5; no clear D gene. Germline CDR1 and CDR2: MDHEN and SYDVKM. This CDR3 region has 16 residues. The ends were cut back, 6 bases at V and 4 bases at J, with 19 bases in the middle. DNA of the CDR3: TGTGCCAGCAGCGTGGGAGGCACCGCCCGAAATCAGCCCCAGCATTTT. The encoded protein is CASSVGGTARNQPQHF.